The rows below give T cell receptor beta chains drawn from one sample of a study of T cell changes during pregnancy in multiple sclerosis. Clones were read by immunoSEQ multiplex PCR, and TCRdb kept only the in-frame ones, dropping some. This sample has roughly 49,000 clones, with 90% found just once. This specimen was peripheral blood, taken in the first trimester of pregnancy. The receptor source for this set is a female donor in good health, enrolled as a control in a pregnancy study. The CDR3 runs from the conserved cysteine through the conserved F or W. D genes are given only for firm matches. Expanded clones are given a class, and other clones once, few, many or no size at all.

clone_size: -
d_call: -
j_call: TRBJ2-3
v_call: TRBV7-2
cdr3_nt: TGTGCCAGCAGGGATTCTTTATTGGGGCGGGATACGCAGTATTTT
cdr3_aa: CASRDSLLGRDTQYF

clone_size: -
d_call: TRBD1
j_call: TRBJ1-1
v_call: TRBV10-2
cdr3_nt: TGCGCCAGCAGCCCTGGGACAGGGGTTAACACTGAAGCTTTCTTT
cdr3_aa: CASSPGTGVNTEAFF

clone_size: -
d_call: -
j_call: TRBJ1-1
v_call: TRBV6-6
cdr3_nt: TGTGCCAGCAGCCAACCGGGGGGGAACACTGAAGCTTTCTTT
cdr3_aa: CASSQPGGNTEAFF

clone_size: -
d_call: TRBD1
j_call: TRBJ2-3
v_call: TRBV9
cdr3_nt: TGTGCCAGCAGCGTAGGTGTTGGGGACAGCACCACAGATACGCAGTATTTT
cdr3_aa: CASSVGVGDSTTDTQYF

clone_size: -
d_call: -
j_call: TRBJ1-5
v_call: TRBV27
cdr3_nt: TGTGCCAGCAGTTTACAGGGGTCTCGGCAGCCCCAGCATTTT
cdr3_aa: CASSLQGSRQPQHF

clone_size: -
d_call: TRBD2
j_call: TRBJ2-1
v_call: TRBV19
cdr3_nt: TGTGCCAGTAGTATTAGCGGGAGAACGCTATACAATGAGCAGTTCTTC
cdr3_aa: CASSISGRTLYNEQFF

clone_size: -
d_call: TRBD1
j_call: TRBJ2-7
v_call: TRBV19
cdr3_nt: TGTGCCAGTAGAAGACAGGGGTCCACCTACGAGCAGTACTTC
cdr3_aa: CASRRQGSTYEQYF

clone_size: -
d_call: TRBD1
j_call: TRBJ2-4
v_call: TRBV19
cdr3_nt: TGTGCCAGTGCTACGGACAGGGGAGCGGCCAAAAACATTCAGTACTTC
cdr3_aa: CASATDRGAAKNIQYF

clone_size: -
d_call: -
j_call: TRBJ1-5
v_call: TRBV30
cdr3_nt: TGTGCCTGGTCCAGAAGACCCGCGGTTCAGCCCCAGCATTTT
cdr3_aa: CAWSRRPAVQPQHF

clone_size: -
d_call: -
j_call: TRBJ1-5
v_call: TRBV6-5
cdr3_nt: TGTGCCAGCAGTGACTACTTTAATAGCAATCAGCCCCAGCATTTT
cdr3_aa: CASSDYFNSNQPQHF

clone_size: -
d_call: -
j_call: TRBJ2-7
v_call: TRBV6-1
cdr3_nt: TGTGCTGCAGGACAAGCCTACGAGCAGTACTTC
cdr3_aa: CAAGQAYEQYF

clone_size: -
d_call: -
j_call: TRBJ1-2
v_call: TRBV28
cdr3_nt: TGTGCCAGCAGAGCTACGGGTGCTCGGGGCTACACCTTC
cdr3_aa: CASRATGARGYTF

clone_size: -
d_call: -
j_call: TRBJ1-6
v_call: TRBV7-8
cdr3_nt: TGTGCCAGCAGCTTTAGGAGCGGTACGGGTAATTCACCCCTCCACTTT
cdr3_aa: CASSFRSGTGNSPLHF

clone_size: -
d_call: TRBD1
j_call: TRBJ1-3
v_call: TRBV18
cdr3_nt: TGTGCCAGCTCACGCCAGAGGACAGGTTCCCCCGGAAACACCATATATTTT
cdr3_aa: CASSRQRTGSPGNTIYF

clone_size: -
d_call: TRBD1
j_call: TRBJ1-1
v_call: TRBV6-5
cdr3_nt: TGTGCCAGCAGTACCCCCGGACAGGTTCTCGCAAAAGCTTTCTTT
cdr3_aa: CASSTPGQVLAKAFF

clone_size: -
d_call: TRBD1
j_call: TRBJ2-6
v_call: TRBV19
cdr3_nt: TGTGCCAGTAGTACAGGACAGGAATTCTCTGGGGCCAACGTCCTGACTTTC
cdr3_aa: CASSTGQEFSGANVLTF

clone_size: -
d_call: -
j_call: TRBJ2-1
v_call: TRBV6-5
cdr3_nt: TGTGCCAGCAGTTACTTAGCGGCCCAGCATGAGCAGTTCTTC
cdr3_aa: CASSYLAAQHEQFF

clone_size: -
d_call: -
j_call: TRBJ2-1
v_call: TRBV28
cdr3_nt: TGTGCCAGCCAAGACACGCTTCACAATGAGCAGTTCTTC
cdr3_aa: CASQDTLHNEQFF

clone_size: -
d_call: TRBD1
j_call: TRBJ2-1
v_call: TRBV7-9
cdr3_nt: TGTGCCAGCAGCCGTACCAGACAGGGTGGCAATGAGCAGTTCTTC
cdr3_aa: CASSRTRQGGNEQFF

clone_size: -
d_call: -
j_call: TRBJ1-4
v_call: TRBV6-5
cdr3_nt: TGTGCCAGCAGTTCGACAGGAAATAATGAAAAACTGTTTTTT
cdr3_aa: CASSSTGNNEKLFF

clone_size: -
d_call: TRBD1
j_call: TRBJ1-2
v_call: TRBV28
cdr3_nt: TGTGCCAGCAGGCCTGCAGGGGGCTCTGGCTATGGCTACACCTTC
cdr3_aa: CASRPAGGSGYGYTF

clone_size: -
d_call: TRBD2
j_call: TRBJ2-5
v_call: TRBV30
cdr3_nt: TGTGCCTGGAGTGGCCTAGCGGCAGAGACCCAGTACTTC
cdr3_aa: CAWSGLAAETQYF

clone_size: -
d_call: -
j_call: TRBJ1-1
v_call: TRBV18
cdr3_nt: TGTGCCAGCTCACCACCGGGCAGGACTGACACTGAAGCTTTCTTT
cdr3_aa: CASSPPGRTDTEAFF

clone_size: -
d_call: -
j_call: TRBJ1-3
v_call: TRBV6-6
cdr3_nt: TGTGCCAGCAGCTCGGGACTGAACTCTGGAAACACCATATATTTT
cdr3_aa: CASSSGLNSGNTIYF

clone_size: -
d_call: TRBD1
j_call: TRBJ1-2
v_call: TRBV14
cdr3_nt: TGTGCCAGCAGCCACCTGGGACAGGCGGGAGGCTACACCTTC
cdr3_aa: CASSHLGQAGGYTF

clone_size: once
d_call: TRBD1
j_call: TRBJ1-5
v_call: TRBV28
cdr3_nt: TGTGCCAGCAGTTCCCGAAGACAGGGGGCCGGACCTTATAGCAATCAGCCCCAGCATTTT
cdr3_aa: CASSSRRQGAGPYSNQPQHF

clone_size: few
d_call: -
j_call: TRBJ1-2
v_call: TRBV13
cdr3_nt: TGTGCCAGCAGCCACGCCGGGGAGGGAGGCTATGGCTACACCTTC
cdr3_aa: CASSHAGEGGYGYTF

clone_size: -
d_call: TRBD2
j_call: TRBJ2-3
v_call: TRBV6-4
cdr3_nt: TGTGCCAGCACTAAAAGCGGGGGGGCGACAGATACGCAGTATTTT
cdr3_aa: CASTKSGGATDTQYF

clone_size: -
d_call: -
j_call: TRBJ2-5
v_call: TRBV21-1
cdr3_nt: TGTGCCAGCAACCCGGGACTAGCGGGGATACAAGAGACCCAGTACTTC
cdr3_aa: CASNPGLAGIQETQYF

clone_size: -
d_call: -
j_call: TRBJ2-7
v_call: TRBV6-1
cdr3_nt: TGTGCCAGCAGGTCAGACCCGGGGTTCTCCTACGAGCAGTACTTC
cdr3_aa: CASRSDPGFSYEQYF

clone_size: -
d_call: -
j_call: TRBJ2-5
v_call: TRBV25-1
cdr3_nt: TGTGCCAGCACTCCAGGCAATGTCGAAGAGACCCAGTACTTC
cdr3_aa: CASTPGNVEETQYF

clone_size: -
d_call: -
j_call: TRBJ2-7
v_call: TRBV4-3
cdr3_nt: TGCGCCAGCAGCCCTGAGACAGGCCCCTCCTACGAGCAGTACTTC
cdr3_aa: CASSPETGPSYEQYF

clone_size: -
d_call: -
j_call: TRBJ2-3
v_call: TRBV6-1
cdr3_nt: TGTGCCGCTCAGGGAAGCACAGATACGCAGTATTTT
cdr3_aa: CAAQGSTDTQYF

clone_size: -
d_call: TRBD2
j_call: TRBJ2-1
v_call: TRBV27
cdr3_nt: TGTGCCAGCAGTCAGGGACTAGCGGGGGCGTCCTACAATGAGCAGTTCTTC
cdr3_aa: CASSQGLAGASYNEQFF

clone_size: -
d_call: -
j_call: TRBJ1-2
v_call: TRBV19
cdr3_nt: TGTGCCAGTACCAGGGACGACAGGCTAGCTAACTATGGCTACACCTTC
cdr3_aa: CASTRDDRLANYGYTF

clone_size: -
d_call: TRBD1
j_call: TRBJ1-1
v_call: TRBV19
cdr3_nt: TGTGCCAGTACCGATCCGGGACAGGGGGGCACTGAAGCTTTCTTT
cdr3_aa: CASTDPGQGGTEAFF

clone_size: -
d_call: -
j_call: TRBJ2-3
v_call: TRBV7-9
cdr3_nt: TGTGCCAGCAGCTTTAACCCTCGGAGGGTCACAGATACGCAGTATTTT
cdr3_aa: CASSFNPRRVTDTQYF

clone_size: -
d_call: -
j_call: TRBJ1-3
v_call: TRBV7-9
cdr3_nt: TGTGCCAGCAGCTTAGGACAGGCTGGAAACACCATATATTTT
cdr3_aa: CASSLGQAGNTIYF

clone_size: -
d_call: -
j_call: TRBJ2-3
v_call: TRBV12-2
cdr3_nt: TGTGCAAGTCGCTTTAGGGGGCCCGCTAGCACAGATACGCAGTATTTT
cdr3_aa: CASRFRGPASTDTQYF

clone_size: -
d_call: TRBD2
j_call: TRBJ2-1
v_call: TRBV6-1
cdr3_nt: TGTGCCAGCAGGCTAGCGGGGGGTAATGAGCAGTTCTTC
cdr3_aa: CASRLAGGNEQFF

clone_size: -
d_call: -
j_call: TRBJ1-6
v_call: TRBV5-5
cdr3_nt: TGTGCCAGCAGCTTGGGCCAGTGGGGGCCGTCCCTCCACTTT
cdr3_aa: CASSLGQWGPSLHF

clone_size: -
d_call: -
j_call: TRBJ1-2
v_call: TRBV7-2
cdr3_nt: TGTGCCAGCAGCTTAGTTGGGGGCGACGATGGCTACACCTTC
cdr3_aa: CASSLVGGDDGYTF

clone_size: -
d_call: -
j_call: TRBJ2-3
v_call: TRBV6-4
cdr3_nt: TGTGCCAGCAGGGGCGGCACAGATACGCAGTATTTT
cdr3_aa: CASRGGTDTQYF

clone_size: -
d_call: TRBD1
j_call: TRBJ2-5
v_call: TRBV6-5
cdr3_nt: TGTGCCAGCAGCCCCGGCTTTACAGGGGGCGAGACCCAGTACTTC
cdr3_aa: CASSPGFTGGETQYF

clone_size: -
d_call: TRBD2
j_call: TRBJ2-1
v_call: TRBV28
cdr3_nt: TGTGCCAGCAGTCGCCTAGCGGGAGTTGACAATGAGCAGTTCTTC
cdr3_aa: CASSRLAGVDNEQFF